A selection of T cell receptor beta chains follows, all from one sample in a study of blood T cell repertoires in COVID-19. Assay used: immunoSEQ multiplex PCR; TCRdb lists only in-frame clones, some missing. The sample has roughly 340,000 clones, around 87% seen once. Sample: PBMCs or T cells enriched from blood (not recorded which). These receptor sequences come from a young man who had recovered from COVID-19. Both conserved end residues are part of each CDR3. Fields, in order: V gene, clone size, J gene, D gene, CDR3 DNA, CDR3 protein. A D gene is named only where the DNA matches it firmly. Size tells how often a clone was seen (once, few, many) or the class of an expanded clone, and some rows leave it out.

TRBV2	.	TRBJ1-2	TRBD1	TGTGCCAGCAGTGGTAGACAGGGCTATGGCTACACCTTC	CASSGRQGYGYTF
TRBV4-2	.	TRBJ2-1	TRBD2	TGTGCCAGCAGCCACCCCAGTTGGGGCCGGGCTAGCGGTCGAAATGAGCAGTTCTTC	CASSHPSWGRASGRNEQFF
TRBV2	.	TRBJ2-2	.	TGTGCCAGCAGTGAAGGGGCTCACACCGGGGAGCTGTTTTTT	CASSEGAHTGELFF
TRBV7-2	.	TRBJ2-2	.	TGTGCCAGCAGCTGCGTAGGGGGGGGGCTAGCTGGCGGGGAGCTGTTTTTT	CASSCVGGGLAGGELFF
TRBV18	.	TRBJ1-4	TRBD1	TGTGCCAGCTCACCGGGACAGGGCGATGGGAGACTGTTTTTT	CASSPGQGDGRLFF
TRBV29-1	.	TRBJ2-7	.	TGCAGCGTTGAGGTCCAGGACTACGAGCAGTACTTC	CSVEVQDYEQYF
TRBV4-1	.	TRBJ1-1	TRBD1	TGCGCCAGCAGCCCGGACAGGATCGAAGCTTTCTTT	CASSPDRIEAFF
TRBV2	.	TRBJ2-1	.	TGTGCCAGCAGTGGGGCTCCGAGTGAGCAGTTCTTC	CASSGAPSEQFF
TRBV6-6	.	TRBJ1-2	TRBD1	TGTGCCAGCAAACCATCCGGGACAGGGGAGGTCTACACCTTC	CASKPSGTGEVYTF
TRBV13	.	TRBJ2-7	TRBD1	TGTGCCAGCACCAACAGAGGGACAGGGGGGTACGAGCAGTACTTC	CASTNRGTGGYEQYF
TRBV9	.	TRBJ1-1	.	TGTGCCAGCAGCGTAGAACAGTACACTGAAGCTTTCTTT	CASSVEQYTEAFF
TRBV24-1	.	TRBJ2-1	.	TGTGCCACCAGTGATTACTATAATAGCGGAAGCTCCTACAATGAGCAGTTCTTC	CATSDYYNSGSSYNEQFF
TRBV3-1/TRBV3-2	.	TRBJ1-5	.	TGTGCCAGCAGCAAAGTCGCGGGGGAAGCTCAGCCCCAGCATTTT	CASSKVAGEAQPQHF
TRBV7-9	.	TRBJ1-1	.	TGTGCCAGCAGCTTAGGGGCCGGATTGAACACTGAAGCTTTCTTT	CASSLGAGLNTEAFF
TRBV7-8	.	TRBJ1-6	TRBD1	TGTGCCAGCAGCCAACTAGGACAGGGAGGATCACCCCTCCACTTT	CASSQLGQGGSPLHF
TRBV11-2	.	TRBJ2-6	.	TGTGCCAGCAGCCCCACTGGGGCCAACGTCCTGACTTTC	CASSPTGANVLTF
TRBV7-2	.	TRBJ2-1	TRBD1	TGTGCCAGCAGCCTAATTACAGGGGGCGCCGAGAAAGGGCAGTTCTTC	CASSLITGGAEKGQFF
TRBV18	.	TRBJ1-3	.	TGTGCCAGCTCACTCTTCAGGGATGGAAACACCATATATTTT	CASSLFRDGNTIYF
TRBV5-5	.	TRBJ1-5	.	TGTGCCAGCAGCGCTGAGCTTTATAGCAATCAGCCCCAGCATTTT	CASSAELYSNQPQHF
TRBV15	.	TRBJ2-7	.	TGTGCCACCAGCAGAGCAGGGGTCCAGTCCTACGAGCAGTACTTC	CATSRAGVQSYEQYF
TRBV6-5	.	TRBJ1-2	.	TGTGCCAGCAGTTACTCCCCGGGAGCGAACTCTGGCTACACCTTC	CASSYSPGANSGYTF
TRBV27	.	TRBJ1-5	.	TGTGCCAGCATCTTAGACGATCTAAACAGACCATACCTCAATCAGCCCCAGCATTTT	CASILDDLNRPYLNQPQHF
TRBV11-2	.	TRBJ2-6	.	TGTGCCAGCAGACCTTCGGCAGGGAGGTCCGTCCTGACTTTC	CASRPSAGRSVLTF
TRBV19	.	TRBJ2-7	.	TGTGCCAGTAGTATTAAGGTCGGGGGACCCTACGAGCAGTACTTC	CASSIKVGGPYEQYF
TRBV27	.	TRBJ1-5	.	TGTGCCAGCAGTTTAAACGGGGATCAGCCCCAGCATTTT	CASSLNGDQPQHF
TRBV11-2	.	TRBJ1-2	.	TGTGCCAGCAGCTTATCTCTTAACTATGGCTACACCTTC	CASSLSLNYGYTF
TRBV13	.	TRBJ2-7	.	TGTGCCAGCAGCCTAAGGGGCTACGAGCAGTACTTC	CASSLRGYEQYF
TRBV7-9	.	TRBJ1-5	TRBD1	TGTGCCAGCAGCCGAGACAGGGTTCGTAACAATCAGCCCCAGCATTTT	CASSRDRVRNNQPQHF
TRBV7-2	once	TRBJ2-5	.	TGTGCCAGCAGCTTAGAAGTGGCGAGACAGTTAGAGACCCAGTACTTC	CASSLEVARQLETQYF
TRBV3-1/TRBV3-2	.	TRBJ2-2	.	TGTGCCAGCAGCCCTAAGACAGTAGGGGAGCTGTTTTTT	CASSPKTVGELFF
TRBV19	.	TRBJ2-7	TRBD1	TGTGCCAGTAGATCACCAGGGGACAGGGCCTACGAGCAGTACTTC	CASRSPGDRAYEQYF
TRBV27	.	TRBJ2-1	.	TGTGCCAGCAATCTGGCAGGTAGCGGAACCTACAATGAGCAGTTCTTC	CASNLAGSGTYNEQFF
TRBV7-9	.	TRBJ2-5	.	TGTGCCAGCATCCTTCACGGAGGACGAGAGACCCAGTACTTC	CASILHGGRETQYF
TRBV4-3	.	TRBJ2-7	.	TGCGCCAGCAGCCAAGGTGTCCCAGGGGAACGCGAGCAGTACTTC	CASSQGVPGEREQYF
TRBV7-9	.	TRBJ2-7	TRBD2	TGTGCCAGCAGCTCTACCCTGGCGGGAGGAAGAGTCGAGCAGTACTTC	CASSSTLAGGRVEQYF
TRBV5-4	.	TRBJ2-5	.	TGTGCCAGCAGCTGGAGCGGGACATGGGAGACCCAGTACTTC	CASSWSGTWETQYF
TRBV10-3	.	TRBJ2-2	TRBD2	TGTGCCATCAGTGAGTTAAGCGGGGGGACCGGGGAGCTGTTTTTT	CAISELSGGTGELFF
TRBV15	.	TRBJ1-4	TRBD1	TGTGCCACCCAAAGGGACAGGGGGCGAGGAAGGGCTAATGAAAAACTGTTTTTT	CATQRDRGRGRANEKLFF
TRBV27	.	TRBJ1-6	.	TGTGCCAGCCGGAGGTCCGGCGGTGGGCCCCTCCACTTT	CASRRSGGGPLHF
TRBV6-6	.	TRBJ1-5	.	TGTGCCAGCAGTTACTCGAGGGATTTTCAGCCCCAGCATTTT	CASSYSRDFQPQHF
TRBV4-1	.	TRBJ2-7	.	TGCGCCAGCAGCCAAGATGGAGGGTCGTACGAGCAGTACTTC	CASSQDGGSYEQYF
TRBV7-8	.	TRBJ1-2	TRBD1	TGTGCCAGCAGCGAAGGACAGGTTTCTTTCACCTTC	CASSEGQVSFTF
TRBV24-1	.	TRBJ2-2	TRBD1	TGTGCCACCAGTGGTGGACAGGGGGCAACCGGGGAGCTGTTTTTT	CATSGGQGATGELFF
TRBV19	.	TRBJ1-2	.	TGTGCCAGTAGCAAACCCCCACAGGGCACTTGGTTCTATGGCTACACCTTC	CASSKPPQGTWFYGYTF
TRBV13	.	TRBJ2-1	TRBD1	TGTGCCAGCAGCTCGGGACAGGGGGCTTACAATGAGCAGTTCTTC	CASSSGQGAYNEQFF
TRBV5-1	.	TRBJ1-5	.	TGCGCCAGCAGAGGGACACCGAATAGCAATCAGCCCCAGCATTTT	CASRGTPNSNQPQHF
TRBV3-1/TRBV3-2	.	TRBJ2-1	.	TGTGCCAGCAGCCGAACCCGGGAGACGGGGGTCAATGAGCAGTTCTTC	CASSRTRETGVNEQFF
TRBV28	.	TRBJ1-2	TRBD1	TGTGCCAGCAGTATACAGGGGGGAATTAGGGGCTACACCTTC	CASSIQGGIRGYTF
TRBV4-1	.	TRBJ2-4	.	TGCGCCAGGAGAATCCACGGGTCCGTAGCCAAAAACATTCAGTACTTC	CARRIHGSVAKNIQYF
TRBV9	.	TRBJ1-4	.	TGTGCCAGCAGCGTTACAGGTCGGGAGGGGAGTGAAAAACTGTTTTTT	CASSVTGREGSEKLFF
TRBV6-5	.	TRBJ1-1	.	TGTGCCAGCAGTTCAGCGGGGAGGAAAAACACTGAAGCTTTCTTT	CASSSAGRKNTEAFF
TRBV4-2	.	TRBJ1-5	TRBD1	TGTGCCAGCAGCCCCCAACCGACAGGGGGTCAAGGTCAGCCCCAGCATTTT	CASSPQPTGGQGQPQHF